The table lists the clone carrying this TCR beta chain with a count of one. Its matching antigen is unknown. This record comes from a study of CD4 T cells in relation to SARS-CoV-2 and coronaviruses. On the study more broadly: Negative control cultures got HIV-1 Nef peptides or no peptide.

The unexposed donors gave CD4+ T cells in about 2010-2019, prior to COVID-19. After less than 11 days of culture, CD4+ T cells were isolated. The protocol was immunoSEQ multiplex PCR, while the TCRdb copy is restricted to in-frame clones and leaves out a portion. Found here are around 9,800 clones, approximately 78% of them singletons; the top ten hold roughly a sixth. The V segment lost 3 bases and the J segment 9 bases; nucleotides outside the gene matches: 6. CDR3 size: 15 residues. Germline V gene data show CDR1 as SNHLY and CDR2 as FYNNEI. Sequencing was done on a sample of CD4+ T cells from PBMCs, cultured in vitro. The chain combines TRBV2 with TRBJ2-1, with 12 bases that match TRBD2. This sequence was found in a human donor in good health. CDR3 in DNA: TGTGCCAGCAGTGAGGGACTAGCGGGTTATGGTGAGCAGTTCTTC. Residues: CASSEGLAGYGEQFF.